The rows below give T cell receptor beta chains drawn from one sample of a study of T cells in localized non-small cell lung cancer. Sequencing used immunoSEQ multiplex PCR; TCRdb keeps in-frame clones, though not all of them. The table lists fewer than 700 clones, less than 30% of them singletons. The material sequenced was normal lung tissue next to the tumor, taken before any cancer treatment. These receptors were obtained from a male donor aged 60 or over with stage III lung adenocarcinoma. CDR3s include the opening cysteine and the closing phenylalanine or tryptophan. Clone size is given for some rows only: seen once, a few or many times, or a class if the clone is expanded.

J gene | V gene | CDR3 length | clone size | CDR3 protein
TRBJ2-7 | TRBV6-8 | 14 | few | CASRRDRSIYEQYF
TRBJ2-5 | TRBV19 | 15 | - | CASSLSVAVRETQYF
TRBJ2-5 | TRBV28 | 17 | few | CASSTADDGTVKETQYF
TRBJ2-1 | TRBV6-8 | 12 | - | CASRGLVSEQFF
TRBJ2-5 | TRBV9 | 14 | - | CASSRQGVLKTQYF
TRBJ1-1 | TRBV6-8 | 14 | - | CASSGAPMNTEAFF
TRBJ2-5 | TRBV19 | 13 | - | CASSGTGEETQYF
TRBJ1-1 | TRBV18 | 16 | - | CASSRLPGQGNTEAFF
TRBJ2-5 | TRBV11-3 | 16 | - | CASSLGGSGEKETQYF
TRBJ2-2 | TRBV6-8 | 13 | medium-sized | CASSYSGYGELFF
TRBJ2-1 | TRBV9 | 15 | - | CASSDPLNWGNEQFF
TRBJ1-2 | TRBV19 | 16 | once | CASSTLSDRERYGYTF
TRBJ2-2 | TRBV29-1 | 14 | - | CSVEDGSNTGELFF
TRBJ1-5 | TRBV6-8 | 14 | few | CASSYYGVNQPQHF
TRBJ2-1 | TRBV5-1 | 15 | few | CASSPGGGAHNEQFF
TRBJ2-2 | TRBV5-1 | 14 | - | CASSLAADSGELFF
TRBJ2-6 | TRBV11-3 | 15 | few | CASSGTGTGANVLTF
TRBJ2-7 | TRBV11-3 | 15 | few | CASSPEVTGPYEQYF
TRBJ2-7 | TRBV18 | 12 | once | CASSPLRDEQYF
TRBJ1-1 | TRBV11-3 | 15 | - | CASSSTRQGGTEAFF
TRBJ1-1 | TRBV19 | 13 | once | CASSAQGKSEAFF
TRBJ1-4 | TRBV5-1 | 14 | - | CASSLGHIPTTLFF
TRBJ1-1 | TRBV18 | 16 | few | CASSLGTGGSDTEAFF
TRBJ2-5 | TRBV11-3 | 14 | few | CASSSTLMEETQYF
TRBJ2-3 | TRBV11-3 | 16 | large | CASSLEASEATDTQYF
TRBJ2-7 | TRBV29-1 | 13 | - | CSVTGFFPYEQYF
TRBJ1-5 | TRBV18 | 15 | - | CASSPPSRGNQPQHF
TRBJ2-1 | TRBV11-3 | 16 | - | CASSLDLQSNYNEQFF
TRBJ2-1 | TRBV6-8 | 13 | large | CASSKLGADEQFF